The 19 T cell receptor beta chains in this list originate from one sample, sequenced in a study of blood T cell repertoires in COVID-19. The assay was immunoSEQ multiplex PCR, and TCRdb's table has in-frame clones only and misses some. The table records more than 95,000 clones, just under 80% of them present only once. The sample was peripheral blood. These receptors were collected from a human donor in a cohort sampled during active COVID-19.

The V call is TRBV6-2 or TRBV6-3, the J call TRBJ2-7, with D tentatively TRBD2 (6 bases). Trimming cost V 2 bases and J 5 bases, with 10 bases left between them. This CDR3 has 13 residues. Germline values: CDR1 MNHEY, CDR2 SVGEGT. CDR3 DNA: TGTGCCAGCAGTTACCGGGGGATGAACGAGCAGTACTTC. Translation: CASSYRGMNEQYF.

J is TRBJ1-5 and V is TRBV7-6; D unresolved. The CDR3 consists of 13 residues. The ends were cut back, 3 bases at V and 7 bases at J, with 10 bases in the middle. CDR1 is SGHVS and CDR2 is FNYEAQ in the germline V gene. The DNA of the CDR3 is TGTGCCAGCAGCTTGCTGTGGAGGCAGCCCCAGCATTTT. The encoded protein is CASSLLWRQPQHF.

The chain combines TRBV20-1 with TRBJ2-1; D remains unclear. CDR3 size: 11 residues. Germline CDR1 is DFQATT and CDR2 is SNEGSKA (reference sequence). V lost 4 bases and J 9 bases, leaving 10 bases between the germline ends. The CDR3 protein is CSATPSREQFF. For the CDR3, the DNA is TGCAGTGCTACCCCCTCCCGTGAGCAGTTCTTC.

This clone was observed once. This chain joins TRBV6-5 and TRBJ1-2; D is uncertain. V gave up 7 bases and J gave up 4 bases, with 10 bases separating them. This CDR3 contains 12 residues. Per germline, CDR1 MNHEY and CDR2 SVGAGI. Written as DNA, the CDR3 is TGTGCCAGCATCGAGGACTCCTATGGCTACACCTTC. Translation: CASIEDSYGYTF.

The rearrangement joins TRBV9 to TRBJ2-7, with 9 nucleotides matching TRBD2. V shed 0 bases and J 2 bases; nucleotides not matched to a gene: 6. CDR3 length: 16 residues. CDR1 and CDR2 (germline): SGDLS, YYNGEE. CDR3 sequence (DNA): TGTGCCAGCAGCGTAGCTCTTGGCGGGGGGGCCTACGAGCAGTACTTC. This gives the protein CASSVALGGGAYEQYF.

The chain combines TRBV7-3 with TRBJ2-1; 11 bases are shared with TRBD2. V shed 2 bases and J 9 bases; nucleotides not matched to a gene: 6. The CDR3 extends over 15 amino acids. The germline V gene encodes CDR1 SGHTA and CDR2 FQGTGA. The CDR3 bases are TGTGCCAGCAGCTTAGGAACTAGCGGGAGCCCTGAGCAGTTCTTC. Its translation: CASSLGTSGSPEQFF.

This rearrangement joins TRBV27 to TRBJ2-2; 7 bases align to TRBD1. The ends lost 2 bases at V and 2 bases at J; junction bases unmatched: 8. CDR1 and CDR2 from the germline V gene are MNHEY and SMNVEV (reference sequence). The CDR3 runs 17 residues. CDR3 DNA sequence: TGTGCCAGCAGTTTACATAGGACAGGAGTTAACACCGGGGAGCTGTTTTTT. It yields the protein CASSLHRTGVNTGELFF.

The chain is built from TRBV5-4 and TRBJ1-3, with a weak D call TRBD1 (5 bases). This CDR3 is built from 13 residues. The V end lost 3 bases, the J end lost 3 bases, and 7 bases lay between the germline ends. Looked up from germline, CDR1 is SGHNT and CDR2 is YYREEE (reference sequence). This CDR3 reads CASSSGRGNTIYF. The CDR3 DNA sequence: TGTGCCAGCAGCTCAGGGCGTGGAAACACCATATATTTT.

The chain carries TRBV10-3 and TRBJ1-1, with D maybe TRBD1 (6 bases). Germline V gene sequence: CDR1 ENHRY, CDR2 SYGVKD. V was cut by 10 bases and J by 0 bases, with 12 bases left in between. The CDR3 runs to 13 residues. CDR3 sequence reads: CATRDNMNTEAFF. The CDR3 DNA follows: TGTGCCACTCGGGACAACATGAACACTGAAGCTTTCTTT.

This chain uses TRBV27 with TRBJ1-2; D remains ambiguous. The germline CDR1 and CDR2 sequences are MNHEY and SMNVEV (reference sequence). The germline V and J ends were trimmed by 6 bases and 1 base, with 9 bases remaining between them. The CDR3 runs 13 residues. CDR3 sequence (DNA): TGTGCCAGCAGGGGGAGTGGTAACTATGGCTACACCTTC. Residues: CASRGSGNYGYTF.

J is TRBJ1-6 and V is TRBV4-2; TRBD1 matches at 8 bases. Germline-derived CDR1 and CDR2 are LGHNA and YNFKEQ. Trimming took 2 bases from V and 3 from J; bases not matched to a gene: 6. The CDR3 extends over 17 amino acids. As DNA, the CDR3 is TGTGCCAGCAGCCAAACGACAGGGGCCCACTATAATTCACCCCTCCACTTT. Its protein product is CASSQTTGAHYNSPLHF.

The gene calls are TRBV27 and TRBJ2-3, with TRBD2 matching 10 bases. CDR1 and CDR2 (germline): MNHEY, SMNVEV (reference sequence). The CDR3 is 16 residues long. V lost 7 bases, J lost 0 bases, and 7 bases stayed unmatched. This chain's CDR3 is CASIPTSGPSTDTQYF. CDR3 in DNA: TGTGCCAGCATTCCGACTAGCGGGCCCAGCACAGATACGCAGTATTTT.

The V gene is TRBV28, the J gene TRBJ1-1; D is uncertain. The CDR3 contains 14 residues. Trimming cost V 7 bases and J 5 bases, with 17 bases left between them. Germline V gene data show CDR1 as MDHEN and CDR2 as SYDVKM. DNA of the CDR3: TGTGCCAGCACTATAACTACGGGGTCTACTGAAGCTTTCTTT. Protein product: CASTITTGSTEAFF.

V and J are TRBV9 and TRBJ1-6, with 8 bases matching TRBD1. V lost 3 bases and J lost 0; bases outside the gene matches: 8. This CDR3 comprises 18 residues. Germline V gives CDR1 SGDLS, CDR2 YYNGEE. CDR3 DNA: TGTGCCAGCAGCGCCCCTAACAGGGGGAGCTCCTATAATTCACCCCTCCACTTT. It yields the protein CASSAPNRGSSYNSPLHF.

The genes are TRBV28 and TRBJ1-6; maybe TRBD1 (5 bases). The CDR3 extends over 18 amino acids. The germline CDR1 and CDR2 sequences are MDHEN and SYDVKM. V lost 2 bases and J lost 0, with 14 bases in between. DNA of the CDR3: TGTGCCAGCAGTTTAGGCGGGGGGTCGGGCTCCTATAATTCACCCCTCCACTTT. It specifies CASSLGGGSGSYNSPLHF.

The V call is TRBV5-4, the J call TRBJ1-2; 9 bases map to TRBD1. The CDR3 runs to 19 residues. Germline V gene lookup returns CDR1 SGHNT and CDR2 YYREEE (reference sequence). The V segment lost 4 bases and the J segment 3 bases; nucleotides outside the gene matches: 19. The CDR3 DNA sequence: TGTGCCAGCAGCGCCACGGGACAGGGAGCCTCAAGAATATACTATGGCTACACCTTC. Protein: CASSATGQGASRIYYGYTF.

CDR3 DNA sequence: TGTGCCAGCAGTTTAAACAGAAACACTGAAGCTTTCTTT. It translates to CASSLNRNTEAFF. The chain recombines TRBV27 with TRBJ1-1; D gene ambiguous. This CDR3 has 13 amino acids. Germline V gene data show CDR1 as MNHEY and CDR2 as SMNVEV (reference sequence). V was cut by 2 bases and J by 2 bases, with 6 bases left in between.

The chain combines TRBV24-1 with TRBJ2-2; no clear D gene. Trimming cost V 7 bases and J 1 base, with 18 bases left between them. Germline CDR1 KGHDR, CDR2 SFDVKD. The CDR3 consists of 17 residues. CDR3 amino acids: CATRGPPGRMNTGELFF. CDR3 coding DNA: TGTGCCACCAGAGGTCCCCCAGGCCGCATGAACACCGGGGAGCTGTTTTTT.

This clone showed up just once. This chain connects TRBV20-1 to TRBJ2-5; possibly TRBD1 for D (5 bases). Trimming left V 3 bases short and J 13 bases short, with 15 bases between. CDR3 length equals 11 residues. Germline V gene data show CDR1 as DFQATT and CDR2 as SNEGSKA (reference sequence). In DNA form, the CDR3 reads TGCAGTGCTAGGGAAGGCTATGGGGCGTACTTC. It is translated as CSAREGYGAYF.